This TCR beta chain was sequenced in a study of OX40 agonist ivuxolimab in advanced cancers. The sampling schedule covered blood at baseline, cycle 4 day 1, and cycle 7 day 1. Losses at the gene ends were 4 bases for V and 5 bases for J; bases not matched to a gene: 18. The CDR3 is 18 amino acids. Germline-derived CDR1 and CDR2 are SGHNT and YYREEE (reference sequence). Sequencing was performed with immunoSEQ multiplex PCR; in TCRdb, only in-frame clones are kept and a portion is missing. The sample carries approximately 110,000 clones, around 90% recorded once. The sample consisted of CD4+ or CD8+ T cells sorted from blood, taken in a trial of the OX40 agonist ivuxolimab. The chain combines TRBV5-4 with TRBJ2-1; 7 nucleotides align to TRBD2. The receptor's source is an adult with an advanced solid tumor such as melanoma, head and neck, liver or kidney cancer. The CDR3 here is CASSKGYRGLAENNEQFF. Written as DNA, the CDR3 is TGTGCCAGCAGCAAGGGGTACAGAGGGCTAGCGGAGAACAATGAGCAGTTCTTC.